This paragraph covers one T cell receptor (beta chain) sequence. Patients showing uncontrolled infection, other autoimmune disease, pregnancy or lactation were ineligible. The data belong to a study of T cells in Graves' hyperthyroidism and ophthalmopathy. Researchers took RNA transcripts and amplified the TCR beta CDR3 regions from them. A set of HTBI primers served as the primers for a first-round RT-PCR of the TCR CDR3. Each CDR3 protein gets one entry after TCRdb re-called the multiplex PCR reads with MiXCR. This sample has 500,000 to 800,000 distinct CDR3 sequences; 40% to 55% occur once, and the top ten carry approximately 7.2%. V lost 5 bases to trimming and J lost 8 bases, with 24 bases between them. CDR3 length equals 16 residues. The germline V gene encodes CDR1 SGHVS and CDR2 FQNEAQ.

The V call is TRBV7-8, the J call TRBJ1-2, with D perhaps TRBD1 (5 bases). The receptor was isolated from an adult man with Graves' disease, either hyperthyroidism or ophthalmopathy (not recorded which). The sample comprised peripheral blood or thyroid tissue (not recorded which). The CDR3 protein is CASSDTRGATPYGYTF. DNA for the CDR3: TGTGCCAGCAGCGATACAAGGGGCGCAACCCCCTACGGCTACACCTTC. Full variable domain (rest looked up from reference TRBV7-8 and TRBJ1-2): GAGVSQSPRYKVAKRGQDVALRCDPISGHVSLFWYQQALGQGPEFLTYFQNEAQLDKSGLPSDRFFAERPEGSVSTLKIQRTQQEDSAVYLCASSDTRGATPYGYTFGSGTRLTVV.